What follows describes a single T cell receptor (beta chain). Its specificity is unknown. The data were taken from a study of STAT5B mutations in CD4+ large granular lymphocyte leukemia. Study outcomes and limitations: 8/27 top patient clones versus 2/35 control clones were TRBV06-family.

This CDR3 contains 14 residues. Per the germline V gene, CDR1 is LNHNV and CDR2 is YYDKDF (reference sequence). Trimming cost V 5 bases and J 2 bases; bases outside gene matches: 5. This was a survey-level run. Generated by immunoSEQ multiplex PCR, the TCRdb table keeps only in-frame clones and is missing some. The sample has around 43,000 clones; just over 85% are singletons. The chain joins TRBV15 to TRBJ2-5, with TRBD2 matching over 7 bases. The clonotype originates from a human donor in good health. Material for sequencing was CD4+ T cells from blood buffy coats. The CDR3 DNA sequence: TGTGCCACCAGCGGGAGGGACTATCAAGAGACCCAGTACTTC. Protein product: CATSGRDYQETQYF.